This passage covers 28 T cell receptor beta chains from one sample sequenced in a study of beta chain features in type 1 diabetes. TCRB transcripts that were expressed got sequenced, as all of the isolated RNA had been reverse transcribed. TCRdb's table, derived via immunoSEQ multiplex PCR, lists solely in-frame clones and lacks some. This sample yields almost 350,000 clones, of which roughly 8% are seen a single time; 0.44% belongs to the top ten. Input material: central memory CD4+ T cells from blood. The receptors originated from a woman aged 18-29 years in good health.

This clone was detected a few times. CDR3 bases: TGTGCCAGCAGTTTGACAAGGACAGGGGGCTACGAGCAGTACTTC. This translates into CASSLTRTGGYEQYF. The gene calls are TRBV27 and TRBJ2-7, with 10 bases identical to TRBD1. Per germline, CDR1 MNHEY and CDR2 SMNVEV (reference sequence). J was trimmed by 3 bases and V by 3 bases; bases with no gene match: 5. The CDR3 covers 15 residues.

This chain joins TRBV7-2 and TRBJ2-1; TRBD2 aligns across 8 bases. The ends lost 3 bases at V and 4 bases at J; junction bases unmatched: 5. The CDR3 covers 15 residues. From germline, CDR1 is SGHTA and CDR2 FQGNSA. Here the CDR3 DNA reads TGTGCCAGCAGCTTCCCCGGGACTAGGTACAATGAGCAGTTCTTC. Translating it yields CASSFPGTRYNEQFF.

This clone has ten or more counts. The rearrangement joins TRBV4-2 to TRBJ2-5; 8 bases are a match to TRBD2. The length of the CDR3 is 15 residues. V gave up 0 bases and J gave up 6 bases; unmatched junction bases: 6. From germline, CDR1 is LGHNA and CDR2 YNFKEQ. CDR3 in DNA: TGTGCCAGCAGCCAAGATGGCGGGGGGCGGAAGACCCAGTACTTC. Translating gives CASSQDGGGRKTQYF.

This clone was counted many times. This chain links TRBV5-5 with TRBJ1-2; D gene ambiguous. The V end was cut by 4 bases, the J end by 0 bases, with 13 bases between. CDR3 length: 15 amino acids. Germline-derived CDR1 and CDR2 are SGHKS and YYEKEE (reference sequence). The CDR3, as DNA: TGTGCCAGCAGCCCACCAGCGGAAGCTAACTATGGCTACACCTTC. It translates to CASSPPAEANYGYTF.

The CDR3 is CASSQGNAGYDYGYTF. CDR3 DNA sequence: TGCGCCAGCAGCCAAGGTAACGCAGGCTACGACTATGGCTACACCTTC. The V call is TRBV4-1, the J call TRBJ1-2; D is uncertain. This CDR3 has 16 residues. Trimming removed 1 base at V and 3 bases at J, with 15 bases between. Germline assignment: CDR1 MGHRA and CDR2 YSYEKL.

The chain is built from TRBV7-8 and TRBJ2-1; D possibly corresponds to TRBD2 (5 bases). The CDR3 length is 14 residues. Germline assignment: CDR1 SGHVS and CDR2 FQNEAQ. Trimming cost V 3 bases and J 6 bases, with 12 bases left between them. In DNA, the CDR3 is TGTGCCAGCAGCTTGGGGAGTATCGGCAATGAGCAGTTCTTC. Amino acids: CASSLGSIGNEQFF. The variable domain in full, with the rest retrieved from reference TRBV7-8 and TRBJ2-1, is GAGVSQSPRYKVAKRGQDVALRCDPISGHVSLFWYQQALGQGPEFLTYFQNEAQLDKSGLPSDRFFAERPEGSVSTLKIQRTQQEDSAVYLCASSLGSIGNEQFFGPGTRLTVL.

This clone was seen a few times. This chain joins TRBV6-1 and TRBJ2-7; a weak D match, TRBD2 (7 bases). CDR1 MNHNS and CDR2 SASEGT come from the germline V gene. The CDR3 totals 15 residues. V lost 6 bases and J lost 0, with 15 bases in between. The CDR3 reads CASRRGGRSSYEQYF. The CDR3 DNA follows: TGTGCCAGCAGGAGGGGGGGACGGAGCTCCTACGAGCAGTACTTC.

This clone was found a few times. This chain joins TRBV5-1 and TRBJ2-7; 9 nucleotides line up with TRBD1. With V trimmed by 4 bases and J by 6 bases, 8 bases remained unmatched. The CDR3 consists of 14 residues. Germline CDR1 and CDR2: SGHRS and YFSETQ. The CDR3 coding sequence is TGCGCCAGCAGCGCTCCGGGACAGGGTGGCGAGCAGTACTTC. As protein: CASSAPGQGGEQYF.

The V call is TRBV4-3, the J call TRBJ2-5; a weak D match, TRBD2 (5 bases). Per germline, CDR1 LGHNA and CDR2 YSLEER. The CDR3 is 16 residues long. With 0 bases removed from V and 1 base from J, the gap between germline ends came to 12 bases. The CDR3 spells CASSQERGSPQETQYF. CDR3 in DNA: TGCGCCAGCAGCCAAGAGAGAGGGTCCCCCCAAGAGACCCAGTACTTC.

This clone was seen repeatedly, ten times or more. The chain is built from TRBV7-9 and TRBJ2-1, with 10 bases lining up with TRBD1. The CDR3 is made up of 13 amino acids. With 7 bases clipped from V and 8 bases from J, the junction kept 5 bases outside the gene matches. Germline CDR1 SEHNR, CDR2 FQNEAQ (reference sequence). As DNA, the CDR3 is TGTGCCAGCACGGGACAGGGGTACCATGAGCAGTTCTTC. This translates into CASTGQGYHEQFF.

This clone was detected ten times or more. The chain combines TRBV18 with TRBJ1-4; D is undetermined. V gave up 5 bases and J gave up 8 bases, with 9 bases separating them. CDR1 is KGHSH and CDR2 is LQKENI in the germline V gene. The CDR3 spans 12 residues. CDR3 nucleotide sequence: TGTGCCAGCTCAAGGTTTGAAGAAAAACTGTTTTTT. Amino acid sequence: CASSRFEEKLFF.

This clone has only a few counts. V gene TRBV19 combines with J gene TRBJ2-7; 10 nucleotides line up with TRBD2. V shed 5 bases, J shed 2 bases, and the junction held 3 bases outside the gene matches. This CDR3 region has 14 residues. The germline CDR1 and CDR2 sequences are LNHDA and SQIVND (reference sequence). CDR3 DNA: TGTGCCAGTAGTCAAGGACTAGCGGCCTACGAGCAGTACTTC. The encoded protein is CASSQGLAAYEQYF.

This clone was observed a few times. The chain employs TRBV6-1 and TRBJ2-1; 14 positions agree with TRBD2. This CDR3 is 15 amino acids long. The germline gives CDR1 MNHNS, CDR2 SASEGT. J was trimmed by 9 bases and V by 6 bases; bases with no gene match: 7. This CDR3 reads CASRGGLAGVAEQFF. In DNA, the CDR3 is TGTGCCAGCAGGGGGGGACTAGCGGGAGTGGCTGAGCAGTTCTTC.

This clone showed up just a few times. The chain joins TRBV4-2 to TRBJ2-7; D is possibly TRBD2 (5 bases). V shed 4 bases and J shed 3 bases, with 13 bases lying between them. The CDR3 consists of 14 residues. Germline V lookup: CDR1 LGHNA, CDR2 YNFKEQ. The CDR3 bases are TGTGCCAGCAGCCTCCCGGGAAGAAACTACGAGCAGTACTTC. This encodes CASSLPGRNYEQYF.

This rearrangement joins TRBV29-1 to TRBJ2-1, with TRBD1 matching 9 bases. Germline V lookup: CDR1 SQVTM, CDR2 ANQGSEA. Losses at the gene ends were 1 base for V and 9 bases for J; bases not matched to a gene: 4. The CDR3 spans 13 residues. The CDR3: CSVEGDRDREQFF. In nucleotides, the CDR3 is TGCAGCGTTGAAGGGGACAGGGATCGTGAGCAGTTCTTC.

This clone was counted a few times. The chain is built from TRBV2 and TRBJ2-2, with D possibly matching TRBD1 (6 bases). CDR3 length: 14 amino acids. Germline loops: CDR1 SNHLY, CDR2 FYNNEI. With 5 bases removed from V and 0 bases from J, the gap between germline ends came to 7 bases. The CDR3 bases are TGTGCCAGCAGTAGGACAGCGAACACCGGGGAGCTGTTTTTT. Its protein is CASSRTANTGELFF.

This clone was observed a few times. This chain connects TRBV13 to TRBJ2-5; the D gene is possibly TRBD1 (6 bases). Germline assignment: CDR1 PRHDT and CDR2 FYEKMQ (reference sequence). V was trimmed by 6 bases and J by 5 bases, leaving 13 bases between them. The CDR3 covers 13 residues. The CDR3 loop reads CASSDVTGETQYF. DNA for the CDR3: TGTGCCAGCAGTGACGTAACAGGGGAGACCCAGTACTTC.

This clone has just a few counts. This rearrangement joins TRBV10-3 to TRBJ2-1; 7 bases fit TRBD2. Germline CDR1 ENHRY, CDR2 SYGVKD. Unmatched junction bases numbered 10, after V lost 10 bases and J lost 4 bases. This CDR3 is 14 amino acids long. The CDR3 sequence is CATVWGGRYNEQFF. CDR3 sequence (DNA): TGTGCCACCGTCTGGGGGGGACGTTACAATGAGCAGTTCTTC.

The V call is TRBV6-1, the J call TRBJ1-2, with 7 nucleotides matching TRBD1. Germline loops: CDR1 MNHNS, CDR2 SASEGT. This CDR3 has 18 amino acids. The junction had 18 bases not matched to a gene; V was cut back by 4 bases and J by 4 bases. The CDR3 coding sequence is TGTGCCAGCAGTGCCCCGAAAGGTCGCCAGGGGGTTACCTATGGCTACACCTTC. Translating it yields CASSAPKGRQGVTYGYTF.

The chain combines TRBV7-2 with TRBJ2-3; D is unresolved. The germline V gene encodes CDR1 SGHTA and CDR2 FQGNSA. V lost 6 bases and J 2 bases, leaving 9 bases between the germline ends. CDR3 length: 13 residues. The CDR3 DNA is TGTGCCAGCAGACCAAGATACACAGATACGCAGTATTTT. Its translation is CASRPRYTDTQYF.

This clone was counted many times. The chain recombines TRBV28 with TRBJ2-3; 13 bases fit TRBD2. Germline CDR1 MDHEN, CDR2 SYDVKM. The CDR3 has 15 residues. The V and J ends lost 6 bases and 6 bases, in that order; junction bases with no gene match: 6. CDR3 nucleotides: TGTGCCAGCAGCCGCCAGACTAGCGGGAGGGATACGCAGTATTTT. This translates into CASSRQTSGRDTQYF.

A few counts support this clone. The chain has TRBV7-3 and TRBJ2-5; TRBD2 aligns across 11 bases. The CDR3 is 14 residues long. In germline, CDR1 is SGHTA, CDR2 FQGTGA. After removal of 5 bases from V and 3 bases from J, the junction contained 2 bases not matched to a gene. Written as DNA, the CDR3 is TGTGCCAGCAGCAAGACTAGCGGGAAAGAGACCCAGTACTTC. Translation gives CASSKTSGKETQYF.

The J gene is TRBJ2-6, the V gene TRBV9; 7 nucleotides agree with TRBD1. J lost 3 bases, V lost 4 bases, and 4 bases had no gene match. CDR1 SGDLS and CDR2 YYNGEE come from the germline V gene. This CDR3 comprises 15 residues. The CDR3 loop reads CASSTQGNGANVLTF. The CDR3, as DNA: TGTGCCAGCAGCACACAGGGGAATGGGGCCAACGTCCTGACTTTC.

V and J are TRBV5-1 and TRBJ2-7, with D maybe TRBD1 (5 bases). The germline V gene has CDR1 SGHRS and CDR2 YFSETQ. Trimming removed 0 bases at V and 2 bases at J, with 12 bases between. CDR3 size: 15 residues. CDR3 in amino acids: CASSLVSGPTYEQYF. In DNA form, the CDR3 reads TGCGCCAGCAGCTTGGTTTCAGGGCCCACCTACGAGCAGTACTTC.

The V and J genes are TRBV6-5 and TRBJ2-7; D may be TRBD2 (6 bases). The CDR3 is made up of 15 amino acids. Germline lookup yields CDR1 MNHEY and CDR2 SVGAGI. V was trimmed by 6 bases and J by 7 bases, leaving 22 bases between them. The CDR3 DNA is TGTGCCAGCAGGGGAATCTCGTCGGCCGCGGGGGAGCAGTACTTC. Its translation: CASRGISSAAGEQYF.

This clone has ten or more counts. The CDR3: CASSSDSGRGTGELFF. CDR3 nucleotide sequence: TGTGCCAGCAGCTCCGATAGCGGGAGAGGTACCGGGGAGCTGTTTTTT. J is TRBJ2-2 and V is TRBV11-2; 9 positions agree with TRBD2. The J segment lost 5 bases and the V segment lost 4 bases, leaving 8 bases of the junction unmatched. The germline gives CDR1 SGHAT, CDR2 FQNNGV. The CDR3 totals 16 residues.

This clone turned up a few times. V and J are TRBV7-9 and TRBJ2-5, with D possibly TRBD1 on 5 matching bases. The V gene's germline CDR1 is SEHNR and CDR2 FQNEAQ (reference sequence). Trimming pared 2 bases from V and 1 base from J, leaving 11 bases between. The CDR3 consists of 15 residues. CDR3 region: CASSLSAGFQETQYF. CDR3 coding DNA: TGTGCCAGCAGCTTATCGGCAGGGTTCCAAGAGACCCAGTACTTC.

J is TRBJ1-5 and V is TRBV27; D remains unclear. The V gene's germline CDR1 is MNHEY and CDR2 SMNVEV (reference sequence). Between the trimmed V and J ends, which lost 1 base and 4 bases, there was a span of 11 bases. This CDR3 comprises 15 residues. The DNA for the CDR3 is TGTGCCAGCAGTTTATTTTACAGCTTTAATCAGCCCCAGCATTTT. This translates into CASSLFYSFNQPQHF.